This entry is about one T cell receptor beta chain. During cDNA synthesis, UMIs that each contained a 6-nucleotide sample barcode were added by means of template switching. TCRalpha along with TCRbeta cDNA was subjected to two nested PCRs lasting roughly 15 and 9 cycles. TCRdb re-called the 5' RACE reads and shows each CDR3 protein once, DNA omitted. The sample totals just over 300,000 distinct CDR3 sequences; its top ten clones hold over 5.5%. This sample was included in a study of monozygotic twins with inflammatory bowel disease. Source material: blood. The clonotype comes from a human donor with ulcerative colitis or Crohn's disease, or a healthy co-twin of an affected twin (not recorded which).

The CDR3 reads CRATGLAANEQFF. V usage is TRBV20-1 and J usage is TRBJ2-1; with no DNA, the TCRdb D assignment of TRBD2 cannot be verified. In germline, CDR1 is DFQATT, CDR2 SNEGSKA (reference sequence). CDR3 size: 13 residues.